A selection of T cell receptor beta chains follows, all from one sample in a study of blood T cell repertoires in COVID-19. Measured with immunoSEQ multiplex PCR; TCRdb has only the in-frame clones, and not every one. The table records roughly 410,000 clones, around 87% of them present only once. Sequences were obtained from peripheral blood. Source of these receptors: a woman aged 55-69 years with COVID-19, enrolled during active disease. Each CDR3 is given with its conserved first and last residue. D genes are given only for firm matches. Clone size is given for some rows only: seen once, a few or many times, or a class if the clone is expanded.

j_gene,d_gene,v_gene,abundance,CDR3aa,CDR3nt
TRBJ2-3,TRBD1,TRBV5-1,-,CASRPSDRGLTDTQYF,TGCGCCAGCAGACCTTCGGACAGGGGACTCACAGATACGCAGTATTTT
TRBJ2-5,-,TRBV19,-,CASSMMTSRGETQYF,TGTGCCAGTAGTATGATGACTAGTCGCGGAGAGACCCAGTACTTC
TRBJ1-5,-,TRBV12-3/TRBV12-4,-,CASGGQYQPQHF,TGTGCCAGCGGAGGGCAATATCAGCCCCAGCATTTT
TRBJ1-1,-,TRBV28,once,CASSPRRRMNTEAFF,TGTGCCAGCAGTCCCAGGCGACGAATGAACACTGAAGCTTTCTTT
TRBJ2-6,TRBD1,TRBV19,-,CASSRQGTSSGANVLTF,TGTGCCAGTAGCCGACAGGGGACAAGCTCTGGGGCCAACGTCCTGACTTTC
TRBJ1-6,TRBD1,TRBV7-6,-,CASSLAGTGYNSPLHF,TGTGCCAGCAGCTTAGCGGGGACAGGCTATAATTCACCCCTCCACTTT
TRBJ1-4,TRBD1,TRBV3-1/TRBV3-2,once,CASSQRTGGGEKLFF,TGTGCCAGCAGCCAACGGACAGGGGGTGGCGAAAAACTGTTTTTT
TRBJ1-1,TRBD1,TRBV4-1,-,CASSPGQGERNTEAFF,TGCGCCAGCAGCCCTGGACAGGGGGAGCGGAACACTGAAGCTTTCTTT
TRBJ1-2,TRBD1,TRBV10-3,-,CAISGGQGSGGYTF,TGTGCCATCAGCGGGGGACAGGGGTCGGGCGGCTACACCTTC
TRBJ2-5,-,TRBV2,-,CASSAGDRQETQYF,TGTGCCAGCAGTGCGGGGGACAGACAAGAGACCCAGTACTTC
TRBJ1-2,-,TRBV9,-,CASSDEGDTYGYTF,TGTGCCAGCAGCGATGAGGGCGATACCTATGGCTACACCTTC
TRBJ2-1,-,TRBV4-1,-,CASSQAFGTGPTYNEQFF,TGCGCCAGCAGCCAGGCTTTCGGTACAGGGCCGACTTACAATGAGCAGTTCTTC
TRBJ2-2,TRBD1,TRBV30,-,CAWRGQGVGELFF,TGTGCCTGGAGGGGACAGGGAGTCGGGGAGCTGTTTTTT
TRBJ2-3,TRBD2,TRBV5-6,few,CASSRTSGAGTDTQYF,TGTGCCAGCAGCCGGACTAGCGGGGCGGGGACAGATACGCAGTATTTT
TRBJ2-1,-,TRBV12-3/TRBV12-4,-,CASSLGGSQFF,TGTGCCAGCAGTTTAGGAGGGAGCCAGTTCTTC
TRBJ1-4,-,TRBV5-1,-,CASTPLAGANEKLFF,TGCGCCAGCACCCCGTTGGCGGGGGCGAATGAAAAACTGTTTTTT
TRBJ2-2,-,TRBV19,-,CASSRVREGELFF,TGTGCCAGTAGTAGAGTAAGAGAGGGGGAGCTGTTTTTT
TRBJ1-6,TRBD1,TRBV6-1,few,CASSEDGQGIRSPLHF,TGTGCCAGCAGTGAAGACGGACAGGGTATCCGGTCACCCCTCCACTTT
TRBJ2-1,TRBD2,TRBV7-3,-,CASSPFTFPRGNNEQFF,TGTGCCAGCAGCCCTTTTACCTTCCCGCGGGGGAACAATGAGCAGTTCTTC
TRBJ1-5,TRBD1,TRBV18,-,CASASGGSHQPQHF,TGTGCCAGCGCTTCAGGGGGATCTCATCAGCCCCAGCATTTT
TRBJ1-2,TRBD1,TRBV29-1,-,CSSPSGTGEGYTF,TGCAGCTCACCCTCCGGGACAGGGGAGGGCTACACCTTC
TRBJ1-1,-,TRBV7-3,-,CASSLGGEAFF,TGTGCCAGCAGCTTAGGGGGGGAAGCTTTCTTT
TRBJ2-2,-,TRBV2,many,CASSGRSGPNTGELFF,TGTGCCAGCAGCGGGCGGAGCGGCCCGAACACCGGGGAGCTGTTTTTT
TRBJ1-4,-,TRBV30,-,CACRGGATNEKLFF,TGTGCCTGCCGTGGGGGGGCAACTAATGAAAAACTGTTTTTT
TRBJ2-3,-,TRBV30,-,CAWSVIPRPRADTQYF,TGTGCCTGGAGTGTAATCCCCCGCCCCCGGGCAGATACGCAGTATTTT
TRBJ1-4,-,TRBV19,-,CASSNQGPGEKLFF,TGTGCCAGTAGTAATCAGGGGCCCGGGGAAAAACTGTTTTTT
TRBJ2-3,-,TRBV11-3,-,CASSAGAASTDTQYF,TGTGCCAGCAGCGCGGGGGCAGCTAGCACAGATACGCAGTATTTT
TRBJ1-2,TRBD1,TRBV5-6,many,CASSWGQGESGYTF,TGTGCCAGCAGCTGGGGACAGGGGGAGAGTGGCTACACCTTC
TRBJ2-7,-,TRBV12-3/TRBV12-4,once,CASRLTGPYEQYF,TGTGCCAGCAGGTTAACAGGGCCCTACGAGCAGTACTTC
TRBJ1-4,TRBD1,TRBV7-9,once,CASSRRTGLNEKLFF,TGTGCCAGCAGCCGACGGACAGGTTTGAATGAAAAACTGTTTTTT
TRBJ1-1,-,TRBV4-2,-,CASSWEGSRGTEAFF,TGTGCCAGCAGCTGGGAAGGGTCCCGGGGCACTGAAGCTTTCTTT
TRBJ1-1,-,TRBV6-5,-,CASKGLQGWTEAFF,TGTGCCAGCAAAGGGTTACAGGGATGGACTGAAGCTTTCTTT
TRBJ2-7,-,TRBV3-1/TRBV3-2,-,CASSHGVSYEQYF,TGTGCCAGCAGCCACGGGGTCTCCTACGAGCAGTACTTC
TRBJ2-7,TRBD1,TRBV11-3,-,CASSLGQGSSYEQYF,TGTGCCAGCAGCTTAGGACAGGGGTCCTCCTACGAGCAGTACTTC
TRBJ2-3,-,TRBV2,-,CASSLGGPTDTQYF,TGTGCCAGCAGCCTGGGGGGGCCCACAGATACGCAGTATTTT
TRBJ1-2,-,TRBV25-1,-,CASSERGSSNYGYTF,TGTGCCAGCAGTGAACGGGGGTCCTCTAACTATGGCTACACCTTC
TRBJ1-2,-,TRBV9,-,CASSVPGGYGYTF,TGTGCCAGCAGCGTTCCCGGCGGCTATGGCTACACCTTC
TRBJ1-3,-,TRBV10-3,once,CAISAVGVEGNTIYF,TGTGCCATCAGTGCAGTGGGTGTCGAGGGCAACACCATATATTTT
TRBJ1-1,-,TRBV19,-,CASSILGGEAFF,TGTGCCAGTAGTATCCTAGGGGGTGAGGCTTTCTTT
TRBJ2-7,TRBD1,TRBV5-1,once,CASSLGVTGSYEQYF,TGCGCCAGCAGCTTGGGGGTGACAGGGAGCTACGAGCAGTACTTC
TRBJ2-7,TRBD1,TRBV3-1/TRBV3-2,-,CASSRQGTYEQYF,TGTGCCAGCAGCAGACAGGGAACCTACGAGCAGTACTTC
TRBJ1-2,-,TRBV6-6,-,CASSYSYNGYTF,TGTGCCAGCAGTTACTCTTACAATGGCTACACCTTC
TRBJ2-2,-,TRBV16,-,CASSQSRGSGELFF,TGTGCCAGCAGCCAATCGCGGGGATCCGGGGAGCTGTTTTTT
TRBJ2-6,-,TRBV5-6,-,CASSLGTVLSGANVLTF,TGTGCCAGCAGCTTGGGGACAGTGCTCTCTGGGGCCAACGTCCTGACTTTC
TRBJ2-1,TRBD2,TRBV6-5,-,CASSYMRAGGNNEQFF,TGTGCCAGCAGTTACATGAGAGCGGGGGGGAACAATGAGCAGTTCTTC
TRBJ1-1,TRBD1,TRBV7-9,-,CASSSGQSEAFF,TGTGCCAGCAGCTCGGGACAGAGTGAAGCTTTCTTT
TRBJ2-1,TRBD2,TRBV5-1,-,CASSRLAGADNEQFF,TGCGCCAGCAGCCGGCTAGCGGGGGCCGACAATGAGCAGTTCTTC
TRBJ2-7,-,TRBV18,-,CASSPPGAYEQYF,TGTGCCAGCTCACCGCCCGGGGCCTACGAGCAGTACTTC
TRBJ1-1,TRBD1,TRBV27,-,CASKPILGTGFPEAFF,TGTGCCAGCAAACCAATCTTAGGGACAGGGTTCCCTGAAGCTTTCTTT
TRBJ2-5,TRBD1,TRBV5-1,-,CASSQRQGVAQYF,TGCGCCAGCAGCCAGAGACAGGGAGTGGCCCAGTACTTC
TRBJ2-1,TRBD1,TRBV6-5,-,CASSYGQGRNNEQFF,TGTGCCAGCAGTTACGGACAGGGTAGAAACAATGAGCAGTTCTTC
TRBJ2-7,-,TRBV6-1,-,CASSEQGSYEQYF,TGTGCCAGCAGTGAACAGGGTTCCTACGAGCAGTACTTC
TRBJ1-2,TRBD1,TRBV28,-,CASSLSGGWITF,TGTGCCAGCAGTTTATCAGGGGGCTGGATCACCTTC